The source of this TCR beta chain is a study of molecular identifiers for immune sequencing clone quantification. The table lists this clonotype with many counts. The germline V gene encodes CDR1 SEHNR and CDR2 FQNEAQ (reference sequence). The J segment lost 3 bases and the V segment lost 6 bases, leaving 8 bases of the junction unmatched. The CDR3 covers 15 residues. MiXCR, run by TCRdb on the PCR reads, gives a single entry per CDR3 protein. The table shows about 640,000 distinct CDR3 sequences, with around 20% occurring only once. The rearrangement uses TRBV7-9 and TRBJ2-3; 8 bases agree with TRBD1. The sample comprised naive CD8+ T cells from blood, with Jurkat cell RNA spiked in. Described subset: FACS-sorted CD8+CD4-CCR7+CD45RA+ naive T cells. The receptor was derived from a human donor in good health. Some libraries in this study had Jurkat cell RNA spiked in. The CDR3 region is CASSVTGGGTDTQYF. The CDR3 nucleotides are TGTGCCAGCAGTGTAACAGGGGGAGGAACAGATACGCAGTATTTT. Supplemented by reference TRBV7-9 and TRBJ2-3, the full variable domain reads DTGVSQNPRHKITKRGQNVTFRCDPISEHNRLYWYRQTLGQGPEFLTYFQNEAQLEKSRLLSDRFSAERPKGSFSTLEIQRTEQGDSAMYLCASSVTGGGTDTQYFGPGTRLTVL.